The 2 T cell receptor beta chains given below trace back to one sample, sequenced in a study of technical replicates of blood from four donors. Libraries were prepared by immunoSEQ multiplex PCR; TCRdb keeps only in-frame clonotypes and omits some of them. The sample contains 75,000 to 90,000 clones, around 94% of which appear only once. Sequencing input: T cells isolated from PBMCs. These receptors all stem from a human donor in good health.

CDR3 sequence reads: CASRYTGSTEAFF. The CDR3 region has the DNA TGCGCCAGCAGATATACAGGGTCCACTGAAGCTTTCTTT. The chain uses TRBV5-1 and TRBJ1-1; maybe TRBD1 (6 bases). CDR3 size: 13 residues. Per germline, CDR1 SGHRS and CDR2 YFSETQ. The V end lost 5 bases, the J end lost 4 bases, and 12 bases lay between the germline ends.

The chain couples TRBV14 to TRBJ1-1; D remains unclear. The V gene lost 3 bases and the J gene lost 2 bases, with 10 bases spanning the gap. This CDR3 region has 14 residues. The germline V gene encodes CDR1 SGHDN and CDR2 FVKESK. CDR3 bases: TGTGCCAGCAGCCACGCGGTAGGAAACACTGAAGCTTTCTTT. Its translation is CASSHAVGNTEAFF.